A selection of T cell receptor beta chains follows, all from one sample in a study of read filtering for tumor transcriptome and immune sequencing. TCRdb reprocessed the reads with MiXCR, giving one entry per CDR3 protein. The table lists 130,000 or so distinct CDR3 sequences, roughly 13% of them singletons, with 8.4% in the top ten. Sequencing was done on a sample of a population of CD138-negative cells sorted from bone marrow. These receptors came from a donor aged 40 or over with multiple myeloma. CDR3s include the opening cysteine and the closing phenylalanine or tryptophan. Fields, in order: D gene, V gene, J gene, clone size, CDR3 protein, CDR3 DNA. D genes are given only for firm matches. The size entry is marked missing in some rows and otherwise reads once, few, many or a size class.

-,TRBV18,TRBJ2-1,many,CASSETTVHNEQFF,TGTGCCAGCTCGGAAACGACAGTTCACAATGAGCAGTTCTTC
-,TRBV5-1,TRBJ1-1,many,CASSLAENTEAFF,TGCGCCAGCAGCTTGGCAGAGAACACTGAAGCTTTCTTT
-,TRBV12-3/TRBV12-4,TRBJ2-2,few,CASSHWDNTGELFF,TGTGCCAGCAGCCACTGGGACAACACCGGGGAGCTGTTTTTT
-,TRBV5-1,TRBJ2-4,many,CASSLGGLAKNIQYF,TGCGCCAGCAGCTTGGGCGGATTAGCCAAAAACATTCAGTACTTC
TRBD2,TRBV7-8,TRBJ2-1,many,CASSFEAGPVRQFF,TGTGCCAGCAGCTTCGAAGCGGGACCCGTTCGGCAGTTCTTC
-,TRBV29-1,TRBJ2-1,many,CSVSSRNEQFF,TGCAGCGTCTCTAGCCGCAATGAGCAGTTCTTC
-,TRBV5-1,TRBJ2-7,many,CASSLVGNYEQYF,TGCGCCAGCAGCTTGGTAGGGAACTACGAGCAGTACTTC
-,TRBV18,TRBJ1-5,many,CASSPPGSNQPQHF,TGTGCCAGCTCACCACCAGGGAGCAATCAGCCCCAGCATTTT
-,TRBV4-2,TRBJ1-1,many,CASSQDLIEGTEAFF,TGTGCCAGCAGCCAAGATCTAATCGAGGGAACTGAAGCTTTCTTT
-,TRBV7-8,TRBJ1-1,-,CASSWGGGVEAFF,TGTGCCAGCAGCTGGGGTGGGGGAGTTGAAGCTTTCTTT
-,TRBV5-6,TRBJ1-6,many,CASSLSRVHSSLHF,TGTGCCAGCAGCTTGAGCAGGGTTCATTCATCCCTCCACTTT
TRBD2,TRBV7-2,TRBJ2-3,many,CASSRGSSGRTDTQYF,TGTGCCAGCAGCCGGGGGTCTAGCGGGAGGACAGATACGCAGTATTTT
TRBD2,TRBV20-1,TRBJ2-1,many,CSAREPGTSGSYEQFF,TGCAGTGCTAGAGAGCCCGGGACTAGCGGGAGTTATGAGCAGTTCTTC
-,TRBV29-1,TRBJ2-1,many,CSVTIKTGFNEQFF,TGCAGCGTTACTATTAAGACAGGATTTAATGAGCAGTTCTTC
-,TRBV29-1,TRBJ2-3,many,CSVDLTVTSTDTQYF,TGCAGCGTTGATCTGACTGTCACTAGCACAGATACGCAGTATTTT
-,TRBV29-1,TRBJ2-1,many,CSVEAGSSYNEQFF,TGCAGCGTTGAGGCGGGCAGCTCCTACAATGAGCAGTTCTTC
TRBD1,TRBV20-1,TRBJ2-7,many,CSARVQGMREQYF,TGCAGTGCTAGAGTACAGGGGATGCGCGAGCAGTACTTC
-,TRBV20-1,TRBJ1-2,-,CSARDNSLYGYTF,TGCAGTGCTAGAGATAACAGCCTCTATGGCTACACCTTC
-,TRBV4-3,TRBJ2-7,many,CASSQEPPYEQYF,TGCGCCAGCAGCCAAGAGCCCCCCTACGAGCAGTACTTC
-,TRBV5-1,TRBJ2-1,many,CASSTVLPSSYNEQFF,TGCGCCAGCAGCACCGTACTACCTAGCTCCTACAATGAGCAGTTCTTC
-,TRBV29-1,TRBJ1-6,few,CGVYQDSGSPLHF,TGCGGCGTCTATCAGGACTCCGGATCACCCCTCCACTTT
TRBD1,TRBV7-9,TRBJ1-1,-,CASSFGQGVTEAFF,TGTGCCAGCAGCTTCGGACAGGGGGTCACTGAAGCTTTCTTT
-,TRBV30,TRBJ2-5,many,CAWSVQPYETQYF,TGTGCCTGGAGTGTACAACCGTACGAGACCCAGTACTTC
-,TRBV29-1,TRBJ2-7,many,CSVEDGTTIRYF,TGCAGCGTTGAAGATGGGACAACAATTCGGTACTTC
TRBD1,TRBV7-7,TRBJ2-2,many,CASSHRDRGGGELFF,TGTGCCAGCAGCCACCGGGACAGGGGAGGCGGGGAGCTGTTTTTT
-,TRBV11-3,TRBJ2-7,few,CASSGLDYEQYF,TGTGCCAGCAGCGGTTTAGACTACGAGCAGTACTTC
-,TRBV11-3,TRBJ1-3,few,CASSLVRGNTIYF,TGTGCCAGCAGCTTAGTTCGTGGAAACACCATATATTTT
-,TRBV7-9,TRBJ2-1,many,CASSLGGGGYRNEQFF,TGTGCCAGCAGCTTAGGGGGAGGTGGCTATCGGAATGAGCAGTTCTTC
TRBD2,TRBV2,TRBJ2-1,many,CASSEWGLAGYNEQFF,TGTGCCAGCAGTGAATGGGGACTAGCGGGTTACAATGAGCAGTTCTTC
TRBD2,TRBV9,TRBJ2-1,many,CASSFPAGASYNEQFF,TGTGCCAGCAGCTTCCCAGCGGGGGCATCCTACAATGAGCAGTTCTTC
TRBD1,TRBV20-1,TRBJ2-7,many,CSARAGTVGSYEQYF,TGCAGTGCTAGAGCCGGGACAGTCGGATCCTACGAGCAGTACTTC
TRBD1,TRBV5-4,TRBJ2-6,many,CASSLNRGKSSGANVLTF,TGTGCCAGCAGCTTGAACAGGGGCAAGAGCTCTGGGGCCAACGTCCTGACTTTC
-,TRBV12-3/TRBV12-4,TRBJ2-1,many,CASSDGSYYEQFF,TGTGCCAGCAGTGACGGGAGCTACTATGAGCAGTTCTTC
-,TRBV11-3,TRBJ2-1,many,CASSLDWAGIYNEQFF,TGTGCCAGCAGCTTAGATTGGGCGGGTATATACAATGAGCAGTTCTTC
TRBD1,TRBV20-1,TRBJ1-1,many,CSVEQGVEWNTEAFF,TGCAGTGTCGAGCAGGGGGTTGAATGGAACACTGAAGCTTTCTTT
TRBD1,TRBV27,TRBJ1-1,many,CASSFDRVIMNTEAFF,TGTGCCAGCAGTTTTGACAGGGTAATAATGAACACTGAAGCTTTCTTT
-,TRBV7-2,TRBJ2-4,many,CASSLGGVRVSIQYF,TGTGCCAGCAGCTTAGGTGGAGTCAGGGTGAGCATTCAGTACTTC
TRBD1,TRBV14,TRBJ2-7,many,CASSRQGARWEQYF,TGTGCCAGCAGCCGACAGGGTGCCAGGTGGGAGCAGTACTTC
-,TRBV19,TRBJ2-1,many,CASSHNIGNEQFF,TGTGCCAGTAGTCACAACATAGGGAATGAGCAGTTCTTC
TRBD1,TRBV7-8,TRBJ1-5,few,CASSLYSQGGIRNQPQHF,TGTGCCAGCAGCTTATACTCCCAGGGGGGAATTCGCAATCAGCCCCAGCATTTT
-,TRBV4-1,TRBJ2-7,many,CASSQALEKNYEQYF,TGCGCCAGCAGCCAAGCACTAGAAAAGAACTACGAGCAGTACTTC